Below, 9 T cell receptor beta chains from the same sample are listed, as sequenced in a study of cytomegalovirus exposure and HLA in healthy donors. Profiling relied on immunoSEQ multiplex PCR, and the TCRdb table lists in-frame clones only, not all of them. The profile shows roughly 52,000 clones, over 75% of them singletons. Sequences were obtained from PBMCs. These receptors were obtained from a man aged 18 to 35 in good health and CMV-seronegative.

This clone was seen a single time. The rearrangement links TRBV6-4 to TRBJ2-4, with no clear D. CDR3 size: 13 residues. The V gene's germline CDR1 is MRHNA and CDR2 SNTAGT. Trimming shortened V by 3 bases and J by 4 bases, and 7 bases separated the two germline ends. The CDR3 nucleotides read TGTGCCAGCAGTGAGACTGAGAAAAACATTCAGTACTTC. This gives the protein CASSETEKNIQYF.

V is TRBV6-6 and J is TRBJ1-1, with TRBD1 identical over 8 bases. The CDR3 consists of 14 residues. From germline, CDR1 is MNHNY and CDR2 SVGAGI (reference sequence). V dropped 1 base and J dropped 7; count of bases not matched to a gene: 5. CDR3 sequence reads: CASSYLIQGVEAFF. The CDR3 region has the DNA TGTGCCAGCAGTTACTTGATACAGGGGGTTGAAGCTTTCTTT.

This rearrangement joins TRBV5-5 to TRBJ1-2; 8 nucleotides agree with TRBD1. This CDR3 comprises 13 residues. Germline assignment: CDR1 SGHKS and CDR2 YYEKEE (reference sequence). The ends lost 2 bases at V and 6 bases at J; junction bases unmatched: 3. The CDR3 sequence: CASSFLQGDGYTF. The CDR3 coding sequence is TGTGCCAGCAGCTTCTTACAGGGGGATGGCTACACCTTC.

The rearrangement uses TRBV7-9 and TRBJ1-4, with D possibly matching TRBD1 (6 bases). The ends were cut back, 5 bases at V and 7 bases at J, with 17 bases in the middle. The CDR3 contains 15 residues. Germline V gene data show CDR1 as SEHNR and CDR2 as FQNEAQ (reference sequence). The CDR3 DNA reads TGTGCCAGCAGCCGAGTACAGGGACGCCCTGAAAAACTGTTTTTT. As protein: CASSRVQGRPEKLFF.

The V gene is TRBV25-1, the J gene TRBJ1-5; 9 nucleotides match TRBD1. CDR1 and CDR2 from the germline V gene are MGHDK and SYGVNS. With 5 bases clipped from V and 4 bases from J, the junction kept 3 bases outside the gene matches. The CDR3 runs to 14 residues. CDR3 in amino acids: CASSTGQGNQPQHF. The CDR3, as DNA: TGTGCCAGCAGTACCGGACAGGGGAATCAGCCCCAGCATTTT.

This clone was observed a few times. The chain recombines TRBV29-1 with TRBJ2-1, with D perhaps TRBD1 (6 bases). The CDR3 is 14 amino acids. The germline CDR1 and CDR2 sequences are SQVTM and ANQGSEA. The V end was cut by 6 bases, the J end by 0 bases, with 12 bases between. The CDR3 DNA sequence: TGCAGCGTACAGGACAGAAGCTCCTACAATGAGCAGTTCTTC. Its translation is CSVQDRSSYNEQFF.

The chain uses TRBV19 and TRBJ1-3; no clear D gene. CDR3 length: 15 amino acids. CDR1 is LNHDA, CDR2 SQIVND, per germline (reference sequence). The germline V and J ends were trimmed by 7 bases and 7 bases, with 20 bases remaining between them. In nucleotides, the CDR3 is TGTGCCAGTACCCTAAATCCGGGTGGATGGAACACCATATATTTT. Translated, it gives CASTLNPGGWNTIYF.

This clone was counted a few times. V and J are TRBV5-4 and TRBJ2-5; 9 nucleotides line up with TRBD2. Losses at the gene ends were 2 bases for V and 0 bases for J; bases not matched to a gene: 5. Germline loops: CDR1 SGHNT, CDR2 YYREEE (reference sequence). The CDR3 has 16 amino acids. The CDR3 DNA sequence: TGTGCCAGCAGCTTACTAGCGGGCCCGGACCAAGAGACCCAGTACTTC. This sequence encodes CASSLLAGPDQETQYF.

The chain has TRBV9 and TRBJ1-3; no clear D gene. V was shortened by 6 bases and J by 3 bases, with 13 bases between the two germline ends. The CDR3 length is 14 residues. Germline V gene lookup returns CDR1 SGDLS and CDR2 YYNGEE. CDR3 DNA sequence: TGTGCCAGCACGACAAATACACTTGGAAACACCATATATTTT. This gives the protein CASTTNTLGNTIYF.